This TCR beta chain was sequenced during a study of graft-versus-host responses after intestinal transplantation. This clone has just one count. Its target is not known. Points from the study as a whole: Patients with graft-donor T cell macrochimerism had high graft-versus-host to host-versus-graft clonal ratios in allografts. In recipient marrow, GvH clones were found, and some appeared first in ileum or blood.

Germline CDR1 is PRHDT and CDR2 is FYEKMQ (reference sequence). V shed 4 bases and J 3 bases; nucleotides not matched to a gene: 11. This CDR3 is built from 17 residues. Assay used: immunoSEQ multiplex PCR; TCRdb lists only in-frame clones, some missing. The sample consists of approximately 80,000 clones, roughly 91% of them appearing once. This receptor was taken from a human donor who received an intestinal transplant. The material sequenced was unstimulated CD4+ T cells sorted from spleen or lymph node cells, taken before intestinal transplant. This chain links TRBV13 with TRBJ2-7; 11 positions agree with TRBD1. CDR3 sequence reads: CASSSRGGQGAIYEQYF. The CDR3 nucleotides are TGTGCCAGCAGCTCCCGCGGCGGACAGGGGGCGATCTACGAGCAGTACTTC.